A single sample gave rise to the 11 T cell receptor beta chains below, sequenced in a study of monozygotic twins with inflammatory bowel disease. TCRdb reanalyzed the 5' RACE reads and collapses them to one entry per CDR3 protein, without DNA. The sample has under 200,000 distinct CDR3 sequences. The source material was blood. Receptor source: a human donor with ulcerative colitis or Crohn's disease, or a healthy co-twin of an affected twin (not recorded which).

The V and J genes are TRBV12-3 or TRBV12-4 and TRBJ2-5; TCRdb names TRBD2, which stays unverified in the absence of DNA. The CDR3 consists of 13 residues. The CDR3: CASSSRRGEAQYF.

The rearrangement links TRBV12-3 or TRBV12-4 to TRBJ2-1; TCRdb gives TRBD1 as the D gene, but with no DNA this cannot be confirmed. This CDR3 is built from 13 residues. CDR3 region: CASSFDRRGEQFF.

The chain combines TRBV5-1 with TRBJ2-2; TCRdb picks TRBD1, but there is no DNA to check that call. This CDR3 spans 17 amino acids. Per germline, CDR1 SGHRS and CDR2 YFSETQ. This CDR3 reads CASSRFTTGGSTGELFF.

The CDR3 spells CASSQDTVAGRPQYF. The J gene is TRBJ2-5, the V gene TRBV4-2; the D gene TCRdb calls, TRBD2, cannot be checked with no DNA. This CDR3 spans 15 amino acids. Germline V CDR1 and CDR2: LGHNA, YNFKEQ.

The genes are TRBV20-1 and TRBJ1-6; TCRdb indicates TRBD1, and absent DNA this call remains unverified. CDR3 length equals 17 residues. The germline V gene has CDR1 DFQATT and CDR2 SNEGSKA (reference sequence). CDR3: CSARDNWQPPIDSPLHF.

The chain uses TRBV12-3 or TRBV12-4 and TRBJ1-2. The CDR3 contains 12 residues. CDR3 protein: CASSSQLYGYTF.

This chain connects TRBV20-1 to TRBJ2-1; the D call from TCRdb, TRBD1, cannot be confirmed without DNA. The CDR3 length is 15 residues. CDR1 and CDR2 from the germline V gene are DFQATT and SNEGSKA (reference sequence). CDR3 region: CSARDDGQDGNEQFF.

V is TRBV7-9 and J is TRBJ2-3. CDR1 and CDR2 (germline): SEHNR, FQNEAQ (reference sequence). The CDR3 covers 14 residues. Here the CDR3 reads CASSSNPSTDTQYF.

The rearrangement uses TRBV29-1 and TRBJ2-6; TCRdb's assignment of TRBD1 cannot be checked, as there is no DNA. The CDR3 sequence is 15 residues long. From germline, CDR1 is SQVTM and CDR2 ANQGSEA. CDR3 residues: CSVEGGLSGANVLTF.

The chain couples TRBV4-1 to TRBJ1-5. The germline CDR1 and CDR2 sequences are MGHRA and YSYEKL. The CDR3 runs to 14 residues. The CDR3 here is CASSSSPGNQPQHF.

The CDR3: CAWKRGITYNEQFF. The V call is TRBV30, the J call TRBJ2-1; without DNA, the TCRdb call of TRBD2 cannot be checked. The CDR3 extends over 14 amino acids. Germline-derived CDR1 and CDR2 are GTSNPN and SVGIG (reference sequence).